The 11 T cell receptor beta chains presented below share a single source sample, sequenced in a study of post-analysis software for immune sequencing data. The study's findings and limits: With TRBV5-6, TRBV5-1 and TRBV20-1 included, 4 to 6 TRBV segments were more frequent in patients than in controls.

No antigen has been assigned to these receptors. Libraries were made from TCR beta cDNA, and they carried unique molecular identifiers. Each CDR3 protein is one row after TCRdb ran MiXCR on the PCR reads. This sample has about 540,000 distinct CDR3 sequences, with around 31% found just once. Sequencing input: blood. These receptor sequences come from a girl aged 2-17 years with multiple sclerosis.

The chain uses TRBV4-1 and TRBJ2-4; a possible D gene is TRBD1 (5 bases). Germline V gene lookup returns CDR1 MGHRA and CDR2 YSYEKL. The CDR3 extends over 18 amino acids. The V and J ends lost 0 bases and 0 bases respectively, with 15 bases between them. The CDR3 protein is CASSQDDGARLAKNIQYF. As DNA, the CDR3 is TGCGCCAGCAGCCAAGATGATGGGGCCCGCTTAGCCAAAAACATTCAGTACTTC.

This chain connects TRBV29-1 to TRBJ1-5; 8 bases match TRBD1. Germline CDR1 is SQVTM and CDR2 is ANQGSEA. J lost 3 bases, V lost 4 bases, and 2 bases had no gene match. The CDR3 length is 13 residues. The CDR3 here is CSVGTGNNQPQHF. The CDR3, as DNA: TGCAGCGTTGGGACAGGGAACAATCAGCCCCAGCATTTT.

J is TRBJ2-1 and V is TRBV25-1, with 7 positions matching TRBD2. This CDR3 has 16 residues. Trimming cost V 5 bases and J 0 bases; bases outside gene matches: 7. Per the germline V gene, CDR1 is MGHDK and CDR2 is SYGVNS. The CDR3 DNA reads as TGTGCCAGCAGTTTCACCGGGACTAACTCCTACAATGAGCAGTTCTTC. Translated, it gives CASSFTGTNSYNEQFF.

This clonotype was counted at least ten times. The gene calls are TRBV29-1 and TRBJ2-7; D is ambiguous. With 4 bases removed from V and 7 bases from J, the gap between germline ends came to 17 bases. The CDR3 runs to 13 residues. The germline CDR1 and CDR2 sequences are SQVTM and ANQGSEA. The CDR3 sequence is CSVVFAQKGEQYF. The CDR3 region has the DNA TGCAGCGTTGTATTTGCCCAGAAGGGTGAGCAGTACTTC.

A few counts support this clonotype. This rearrangement joins TRBV12-3 or TRBV12-4 to TRBJ2-7; 7 nucleotides match TRBD2. The trim removed 2 bases at V and 5 bases at J, leaving 12 bases unmatched. The CDR3 is 16 residues long. The CDR3 DNA reads TGTGCCAGCAGTTTAAGGGGTTCGGCAGGGAGGGACGAGCAGTACTTC. Translated, it gives CASSLRGSAGRDEQYF.

The chain is built from TRBV29-1 and TRBJ2-3; D is uncertain. V was pared by 7 bases and J by 2 bases, with 10 bases between. The CDR3 runs to 12 residues. Germline V lookup: CDR1 SQVTM, CDR2 ANQGSEA. The CDR3 coding sequence is TGCAGCGCGCAGAAGTCCACAGATACGCAGTATTTT. This sequence encodes CSAQKSTDTQYF.

The V call is TRBV28, the J call TRBJ2-7; TRBD2 agrees at 13 bases. Germline loops: CDR1 MDHEN, CDR2 SYDVKM. J was trimmed by 3 bases and V by 4 bases; bases with no gene match: 3. The CDR3 sequence is 15 residues long. This chain's CDR3 is CASSSTSGGLYEQYF. CDR3 sequence (DNA): TGTGCCAGCAGTTCGACTAGCGGGGGGCTCTACGAGCAGTACTTC.

V is TRBV25-1 and J is TRBJ2-1, with 9 nucleotides matching TRBD1. The J segment lost 8 bases and the V segment lost 7 bases, leaving 12 bases of the junction unmatched. The V gene's germline CDR1 is MGHDK and CDR2 SYGVNS. This CDR3 contains 15 residues. This CDR3 reads CASKPRGQGYDEQFF. The DNA of the CDR3 is TGTGCCAGCAAACCCCGCGGACAGGGGTATGATGAGCAGTTCTTC.

The chain is built from TRBV6-6 and TRBJ1-1, with 10 bases that match TRBD1. Looked up from germline, CDR1 is MNHNY and CDR2 is SVGAGI (reference sequence). The CDR3 totals 16 residues. V lost 3 bases, J lost 5 bases, and 9 bases stayed unmatched. The CDR3 bases are TGTGCCAGCAGTTATCCCCGACAGGGGGCTCGGACTGAAGCTTTCTTT. It specifies CASSYPRQGARTEAFF.

In this sample, this clonotype turned up a few times. The rearrangement joins TRBV20-1 to TRBJ2-5; 7 nucleotides align to TRBD2. The germline V gene encodes CDR1 DFQATT and CDR2 SNEGSKA (reference sequence). V lost 3 bases and J lost 5; bases outside the gene matches: 6. There are 13 residues in the CDR3. The CDR3 loop reads CSARRGFGETQYF. CDR3 DNA sequence: TGCAGTGCTAGGCGGGGGTTTGGGGAGACCCAGTACTTC.

This clonotype was recorded a few times. The genes are TRBV13 and TRBJ2-7; no definite D call. Looked up from germline, CDR1 is PRHDT and CDR2 is FYEKMQ (reference sequence). There are 13 residues in the CDR3. With 5 bases removed from V and 1 base from J, the gap between germline ends came to 9 bases. The CDR3 loop reads CASSRPTSYEQYF. In nucleotides, the CDR3 is TGTGCCAGCAGCCGACCTACTTCCTACGAGCAGTACTTC.